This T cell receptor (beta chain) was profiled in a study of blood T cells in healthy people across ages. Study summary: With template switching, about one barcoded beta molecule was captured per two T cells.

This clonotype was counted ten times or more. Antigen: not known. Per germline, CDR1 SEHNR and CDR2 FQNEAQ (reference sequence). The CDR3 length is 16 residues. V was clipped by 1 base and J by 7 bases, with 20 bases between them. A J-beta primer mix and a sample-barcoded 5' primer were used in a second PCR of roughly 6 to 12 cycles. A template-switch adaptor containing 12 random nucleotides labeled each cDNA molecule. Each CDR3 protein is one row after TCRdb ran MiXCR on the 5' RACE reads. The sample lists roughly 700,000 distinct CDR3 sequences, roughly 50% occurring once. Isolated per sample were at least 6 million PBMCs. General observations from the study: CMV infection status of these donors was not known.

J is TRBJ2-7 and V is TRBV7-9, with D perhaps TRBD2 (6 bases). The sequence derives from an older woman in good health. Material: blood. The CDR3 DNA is TGTGCCAGCAGCTTAGACTTTAGCGGAACACCCAATGAGCAGTACTTC. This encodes CASSLDFSGTPNEQYF.